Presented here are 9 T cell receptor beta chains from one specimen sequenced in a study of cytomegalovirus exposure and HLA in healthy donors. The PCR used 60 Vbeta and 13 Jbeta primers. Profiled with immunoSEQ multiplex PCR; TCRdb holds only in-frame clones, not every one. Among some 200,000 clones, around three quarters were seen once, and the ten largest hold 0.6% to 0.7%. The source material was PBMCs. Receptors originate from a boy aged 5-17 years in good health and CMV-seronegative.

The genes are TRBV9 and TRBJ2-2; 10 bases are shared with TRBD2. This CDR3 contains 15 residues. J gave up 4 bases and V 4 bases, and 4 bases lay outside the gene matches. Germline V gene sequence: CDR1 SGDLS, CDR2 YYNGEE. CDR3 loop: CASSQREGPTGELFF. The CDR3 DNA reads TGTGCCAGCAGCCAGCGGGAGGGCCCCACCGGGGAGCTGTTTTTT.

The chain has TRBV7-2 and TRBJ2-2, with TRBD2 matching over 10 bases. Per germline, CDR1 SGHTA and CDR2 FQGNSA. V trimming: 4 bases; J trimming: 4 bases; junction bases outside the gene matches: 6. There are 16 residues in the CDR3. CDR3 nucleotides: TGTGCCAGCAGCTCCCGGACTAGCGGTATCACCGGGGAGCTGTTTTTT. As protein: CASSSRTSGITGELFF. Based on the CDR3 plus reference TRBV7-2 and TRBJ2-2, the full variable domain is GAGVSQSPSNKVTEKGKDVELRCDPISGHTALYWYRQSLGQGLEFLIYFQGNSAPDKSGLPSDRFSAERTGGSVSTLTIQRTQQEDSAVYLCASSSRTSGITGELFFGEGSRLTVL.

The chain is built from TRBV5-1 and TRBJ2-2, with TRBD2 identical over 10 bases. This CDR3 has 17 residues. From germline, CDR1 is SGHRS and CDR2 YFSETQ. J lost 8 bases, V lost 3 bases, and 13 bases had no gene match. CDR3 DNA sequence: TGCGCCAGCAGCTCCGGTCCACTAGCGGGACGAGAAGGGGAGCTGTTTTTT. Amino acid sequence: CASSSGPLAGREGELFF.

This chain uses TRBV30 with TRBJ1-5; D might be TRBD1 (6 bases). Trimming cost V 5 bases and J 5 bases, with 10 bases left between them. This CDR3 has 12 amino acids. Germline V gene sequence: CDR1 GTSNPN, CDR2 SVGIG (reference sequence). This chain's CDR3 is CAWAPGDQPQHF. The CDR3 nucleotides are TGTGCCTGGGCCCCAGGGGATCAGCCCCAGCATTTT.

The CDR3 DNA sequence: TGTGCCAGCAGTTACGGCGGGGCTGCCTATGGCTACACCTTC. Translation: CASSYGGAAYGYTF. The rearrangement joins TRBV6-5 to TRBJ1-2; maybe TRBD1 (5 bases). Between the trimmed V and J ends, which lost 2 bases and 4 bases, there was a span of 11 bases. The germline CDR1 and CDR2 sequences are MNHEY and SVGAGI. CDR3 length: 14 amino acids.

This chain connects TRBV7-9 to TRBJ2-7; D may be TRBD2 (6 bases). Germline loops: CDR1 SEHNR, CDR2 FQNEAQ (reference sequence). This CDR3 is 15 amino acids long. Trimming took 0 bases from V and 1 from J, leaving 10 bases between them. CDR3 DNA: TGTGCCAGCAGCTTAGCAGCTAGCGTGTCCTACGAGCAGTACTTC. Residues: CASSLAASVSYEQYF.

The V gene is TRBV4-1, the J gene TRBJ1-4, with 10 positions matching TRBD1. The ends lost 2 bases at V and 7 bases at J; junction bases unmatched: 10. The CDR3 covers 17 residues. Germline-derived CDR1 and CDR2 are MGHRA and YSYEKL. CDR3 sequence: CASSQTQTGGMSEKLFF. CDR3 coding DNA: TGCGCCAGCAGCCAAACTCAGACAGGGGGCATGAGTGAAAAACTGTTTTTT.

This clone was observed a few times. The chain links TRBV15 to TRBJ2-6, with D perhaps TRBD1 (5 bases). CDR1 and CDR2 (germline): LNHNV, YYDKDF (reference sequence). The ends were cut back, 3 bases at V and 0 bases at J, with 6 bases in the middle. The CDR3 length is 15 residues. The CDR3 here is CATSSRGSGANVLTF. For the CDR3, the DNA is TGTGCCACCAGCAGTAGGGGCTCTGGGGCCAACGTCCTGACTTTC.

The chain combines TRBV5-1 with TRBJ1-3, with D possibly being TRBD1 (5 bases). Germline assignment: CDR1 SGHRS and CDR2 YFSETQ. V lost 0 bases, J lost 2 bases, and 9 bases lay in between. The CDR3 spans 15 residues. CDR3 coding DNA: TGCGCCAGCAGCTTGGGGGGGGACGCTGGAAACACCATATATTTT. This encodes CASSLGGDAGNTIYF.